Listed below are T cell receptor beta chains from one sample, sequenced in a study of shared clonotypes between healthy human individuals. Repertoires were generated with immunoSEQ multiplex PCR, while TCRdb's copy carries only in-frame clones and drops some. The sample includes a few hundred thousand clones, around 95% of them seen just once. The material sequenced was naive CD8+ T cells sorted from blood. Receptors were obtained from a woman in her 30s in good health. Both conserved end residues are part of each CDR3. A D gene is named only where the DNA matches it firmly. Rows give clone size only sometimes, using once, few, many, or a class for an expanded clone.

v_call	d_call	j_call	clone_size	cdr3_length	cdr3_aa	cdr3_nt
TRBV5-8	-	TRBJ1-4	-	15	CASSQDKQAGEKLFF	TGTGCCAGCAGCCAAGATAAACAGGCCGGAGAAAAACTGTTTTTT
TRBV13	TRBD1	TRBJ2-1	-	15	CASSYGTGGQYEQFF	TGTGCCAGCAGCTATGGGACAGGGGGACAATATGAGCAGTTCTTC
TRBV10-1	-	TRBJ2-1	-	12	CASSWSGDEQFF	TGCGCCAGCAGTTGGTCCGGGGATGAGCAGTTCTTC
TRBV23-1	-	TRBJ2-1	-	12	CASSRGCNEQFF	TGCGCCAGCAGCCGCGGATGTAATGAGCAGTTCTTC
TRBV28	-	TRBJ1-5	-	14	CASRPVDSNQPQHF	TGTGCCAGCAGGCCAGTCGATAGCAATCAGCCCCAGCATTTT
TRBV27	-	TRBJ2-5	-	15	CASSPELSPRETQYF	TGTGCCAGCAGTCCCGAGCTCTCGCCCAGGGAGACCCAGTACTTC
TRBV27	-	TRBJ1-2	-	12	CATLHGVFGYTF	TGTGCCACCCTCCATGGAGTGTTTGGCTACACCTTC
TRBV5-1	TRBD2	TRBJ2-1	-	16	CASSAPTSGSPNEQFF	TGCGCCAGCAGCGCTCCGACTAGCGGGAGCCCGAATGAGCAGTTCTTC
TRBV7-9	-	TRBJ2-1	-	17	CASSFLLAPGSYNEQFF	TGTGCCAGCAGCTTTCTCCTAGCCCCGGGATCTTACAATGAGCAGTTCTTC
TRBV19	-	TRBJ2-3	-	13	CASSARTSDTQYF	TGTGCCAGTAGTGCCCGGACGTCAGATACGCAGTATTTT
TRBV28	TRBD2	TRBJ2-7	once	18	CASRFDLTSGRHSYEQYF	TGTGCCAGCAGGTTCGACCTTACTAGCGGCAGACACTCCTACGAGCAGTACTTC
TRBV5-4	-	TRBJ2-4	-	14	CASSSTEAPNIQYF	TGTGCCAGCAGCTCAACAGAGGCCCCAAACATTCAGTACTTC
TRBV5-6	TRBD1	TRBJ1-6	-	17	CASSLETGGSYNSPLHF	TGTGCCAGCAGCTTGGAGACAGGGGGTTCCTATAATTCACCCCTCCACTTT
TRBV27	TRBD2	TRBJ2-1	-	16	CASSLGMGLAGGRQFF	TGTGCCAGCAGCCTGGGTATGGGACTAGCGGGAGGAAGGCAGTTCTTC
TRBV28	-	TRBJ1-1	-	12	CASSPSNTEAFF	TGTGCCAGCAGTCCCTCGAACACTGAAGCTTTCTTT
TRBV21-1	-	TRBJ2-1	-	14	CASSKGKGYNEQFF	TGTGCCAGCAGCAAAGGTAAGGGCTACAATGAGCAGTTCTTC
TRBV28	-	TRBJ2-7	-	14	CASSLQRNSYEQYF	TGTGCCAGCAGTCTCCAGCGGAACTCCTACGAGCAGTACTTC
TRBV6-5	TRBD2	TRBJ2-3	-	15	CASSWLAGDPDTQYF	TGTGCCAGCAGTTGGCTAGCGGGAGATCCAGATACGCAGTATTTT
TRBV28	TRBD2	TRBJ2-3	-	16	CASSFLAVGGTDTQYF	TGTGCCAGCAGTTTTCTAGCGGTGGGGGGCACAGATACGCAGTATTTT
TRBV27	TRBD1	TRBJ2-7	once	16	CASSTTFTGGLYEQYF	TGTGCCAGCAGTACAACATTTACAGGGGGTCTCTACGAGCAGTACTTC
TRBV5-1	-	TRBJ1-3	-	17	CASSAGTFKFSGNTIYF	TGCGCCAGCAGCGCAGGGACATTTAAATTCTCTGGAAACACCATATATTTT
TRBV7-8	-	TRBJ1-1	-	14	CASSLFVPGAEAFF	TGTGCCAGCAGCTTATTTGTGCCTGGGGCTGAAGCTTTCTTT
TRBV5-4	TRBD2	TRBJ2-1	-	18	CASSLGLAGPISYNEQFF	TGTGCCAGCAGCCTCGGACTAGCGGGCCCTATCTCCTACAATGAGCAGTTCTTC
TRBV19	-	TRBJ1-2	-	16	CASSMAVSGAYYGYTF	TGTGCCAGTAGTATGGCGGTGTCAGGGGCCTACTATGGCTACACCTTC
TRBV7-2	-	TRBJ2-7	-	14	CASSLFLGEGEQYF	TGTGCCAGCAGCTTATTTTTGGGAGAAGGCGAGCAGTACTTC
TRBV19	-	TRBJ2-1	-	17	CASSIVPFQTSYNEQFF	TGTGCCAGTAGTATAGTCCCCTTTCAAACCTCCTACAATGAGCAGTTCTTC
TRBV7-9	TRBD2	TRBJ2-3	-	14	CASSLTGGPDTQYF	TGTGCCAGCAGCTTAACGGGAGGGCCAGATACGCAGTATTTT
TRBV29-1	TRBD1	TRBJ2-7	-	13	CSVTTGGFYEQYF	TGCAGCGTTACGACAGGGGGTTTTTACGAGCAGTACTTC
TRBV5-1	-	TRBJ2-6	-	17	CASSFVPGSSGANVLTF	TGCGCCAGCAGCTTCGTACCAGGGAGCTCTGGGGCCAACGTCCTGACTTTC
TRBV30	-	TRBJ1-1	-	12	CAWSKGGAEAFF	TGTGCCTGGAGTAAGGGGGGAGCTGAAGCTTTCTTT
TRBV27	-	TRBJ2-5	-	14	CASSFRQAQETQYF	TGTGCCAGCAGTTTTCGTCAGGCCCAAGAGACCCAGTACTTC
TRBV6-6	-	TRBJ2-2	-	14	CASSHHADTGELFF	TGTGCCAGCAGTCACCACGCCGACACCGGGGAGCTGTTTTTT
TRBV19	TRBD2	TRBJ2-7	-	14	CASIGAGGTYEQYF	TGTGCCAGTATCGGAGCGGGAGGCACCTACGAGCAGTACTTC
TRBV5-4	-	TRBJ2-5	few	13	CASADVEVETQYF	TGTGCCAGCGCCGATGTGGAGGTAGAGACCCAGTACTTC
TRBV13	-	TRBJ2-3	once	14	CASSWRESPDTQYF	TGTGCCAGCTCCTGGCGCGAGAGCCCAGATACGCAGTATTTT
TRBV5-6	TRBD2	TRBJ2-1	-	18	CASSLELAGGPEHNEQFF	TGTGCCAGCAGCTTGGAACTAGCGGGAGGCCCCGAACACAATGAGCAGTTCTTC
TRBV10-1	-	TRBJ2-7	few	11	CASSDSYEQYF	TGCGCCAGCAGTGATAGCTACGAGCAGTACTTC
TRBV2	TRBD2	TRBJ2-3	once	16	CASSATGAGAPDTQYF	TGTGCCAGCAGCGCAACTGGAGCGGGGGCCCCAGATACGCAGTATTTT
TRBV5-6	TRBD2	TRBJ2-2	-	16	CASSGGLAEAGWELFF	TGTGCCAGCAGCGGGGGACTAGCGGAGGCCGGCTGGGAGCTGTTTTTT
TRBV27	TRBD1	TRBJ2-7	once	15	CASSLIGGLPYEQYF	TGTGCCAGCAGTTTAATAGGGGGCTTGCCCTACGAGCAGTACTTC
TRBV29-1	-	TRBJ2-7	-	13	CSVIGSLSYEQYF	TGCAGCGTTATCGGGAGCCTATCCTACGAGCAGTACTTC
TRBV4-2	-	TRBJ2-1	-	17	CASSQDDPGSEHNEQFF	TGTGCCAGCAGCCAAGATGATCCCGGCTCAGAACACAATGAGCAGTTCTTC
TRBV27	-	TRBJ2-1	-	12	CASSLVGNEQFF	TGTGCCAGCAGTTTAGTTGGCAATGAGCAGTTCTTC
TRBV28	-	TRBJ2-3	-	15	CASSLIRDWGNTQYF	TGTGCCAGCAGTTTGATCCGGGACTGGGGGAATACGCAGTATTTT
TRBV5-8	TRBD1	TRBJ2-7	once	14	CASSLVQGAYEQYF	TGTGCCAGCAGCTTGGTACAGGGGGCCTACGAGCAGTACTTC
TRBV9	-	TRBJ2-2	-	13	CASSAGDTGELFF	TGTGCCAGCAGCGCCGGGGATACCGGGGAGCTGTTTTTT